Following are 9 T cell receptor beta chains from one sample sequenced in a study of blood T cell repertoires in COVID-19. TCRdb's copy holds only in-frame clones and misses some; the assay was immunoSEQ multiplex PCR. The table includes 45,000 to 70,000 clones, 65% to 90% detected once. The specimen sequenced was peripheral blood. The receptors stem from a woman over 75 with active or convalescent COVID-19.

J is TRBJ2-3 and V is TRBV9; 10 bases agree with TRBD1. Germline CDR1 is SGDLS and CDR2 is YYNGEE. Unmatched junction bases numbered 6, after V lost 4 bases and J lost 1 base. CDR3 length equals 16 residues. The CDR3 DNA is TGTGCCAGCAGCTCTCGAGACAGGGGGCGCACAGATACGCAGTATTTT. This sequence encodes CASSSRDRGRTDTQYF.

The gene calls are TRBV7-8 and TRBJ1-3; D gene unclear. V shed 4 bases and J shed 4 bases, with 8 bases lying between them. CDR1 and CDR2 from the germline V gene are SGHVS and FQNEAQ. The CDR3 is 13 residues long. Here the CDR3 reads CASSSMGGNTIYF. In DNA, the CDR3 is TGTGCCAGCAGCTCCATGGGCGGAAACACCATATATTTT.

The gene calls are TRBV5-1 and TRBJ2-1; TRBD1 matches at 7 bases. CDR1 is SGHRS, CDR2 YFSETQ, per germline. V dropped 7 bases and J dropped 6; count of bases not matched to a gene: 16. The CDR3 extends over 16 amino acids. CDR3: CASGPSGRGNSNEQFF. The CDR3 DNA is TGCGCCAGCGGCCCGAGTGGCAGGGGGAACTCCAATGAGCAGTTCTTC.

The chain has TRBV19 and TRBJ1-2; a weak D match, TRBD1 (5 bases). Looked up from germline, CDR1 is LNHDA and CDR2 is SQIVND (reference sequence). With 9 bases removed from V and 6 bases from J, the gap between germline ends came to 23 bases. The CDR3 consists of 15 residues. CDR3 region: CASGDQGSGVDGYTF. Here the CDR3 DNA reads TGTGCCAGCGGAGATCAGGGTTCAGGTGTGGATGGCTACACCTTC.

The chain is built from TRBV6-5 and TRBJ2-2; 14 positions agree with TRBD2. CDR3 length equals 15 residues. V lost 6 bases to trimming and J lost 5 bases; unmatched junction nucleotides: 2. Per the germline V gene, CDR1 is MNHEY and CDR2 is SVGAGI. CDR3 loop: CASSGLAGGTGELFF. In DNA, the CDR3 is TGTGCCAGCAGCGGACTAGCGGGGGGTACCGGGGAGCTGTTTTTT.

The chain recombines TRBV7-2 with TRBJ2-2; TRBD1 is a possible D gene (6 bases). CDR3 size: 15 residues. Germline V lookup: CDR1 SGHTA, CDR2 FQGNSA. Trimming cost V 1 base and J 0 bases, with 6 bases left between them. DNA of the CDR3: TGTGCCAGCAGCTTAGGGACAGCGAACACCGGGGAGCTGTTTTTT. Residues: CASSLGTANTGELFF.

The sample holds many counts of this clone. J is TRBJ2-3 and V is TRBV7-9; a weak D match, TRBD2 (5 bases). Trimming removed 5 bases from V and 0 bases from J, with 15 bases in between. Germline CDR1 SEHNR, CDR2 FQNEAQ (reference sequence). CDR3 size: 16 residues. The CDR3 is CASSRFSASSTDTQYF. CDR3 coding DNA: TGTGCCAGCAGCCGGTTTAGCGCCTCAAGCACAGATACGCAGTATTTT.

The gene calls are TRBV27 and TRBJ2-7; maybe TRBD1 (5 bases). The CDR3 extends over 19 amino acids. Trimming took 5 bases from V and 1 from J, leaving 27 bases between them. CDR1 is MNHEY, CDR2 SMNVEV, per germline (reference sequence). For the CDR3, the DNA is TGTGCCAGCAGTCCGACGCAAACACAGGACGGTGTTTGGTCCTACGAGCAGTACTTC. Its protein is CASSPTQTQDGVWSYEQYF.

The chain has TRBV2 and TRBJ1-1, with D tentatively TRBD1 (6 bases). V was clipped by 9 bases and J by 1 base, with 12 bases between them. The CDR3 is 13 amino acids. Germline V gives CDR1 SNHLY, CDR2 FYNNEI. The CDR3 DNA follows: TGTGCCAGTCACAGGGTCTGGAACACTGAAGCTTTCTTT. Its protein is CASHRVWNTEAFF.